The entry below describes one T cell receptor (beta chain). This sample stems from a study of shared clonotypes between healthy human individuals. The CDR3 runs to 15 residues. The germline gives CDR1 SGHRS, CDR2 YFSETQ. The V end was cut by 1 base, the J end by 0 bases, with 10 bases between. Only in-frame clones appear in the TCRdb table, and some are missing; sequencing was by immunoSEQ multiplex PCR. The table includes 1 million to 1.3 million clones, about 80% detected once. This chain connects TRBV5-1 to TRBJ1-1; D gene ambiguous. What was sequenced was memory CD4+ T cells from PBMCs. Subset denoted: CD45RA-negative fraction. The TCR sequence derives from a man aged 18 to 30 in good health. Some clones in this sample may be carry-over from other donors' samples. CDR3 in amino acids: CASSLRQLMNTEAFF. The DNA of the CDR3 is TGCGCCAGCAGCTTGAGGCAGTTAATGAACACTGAAGCTTTCTTT.